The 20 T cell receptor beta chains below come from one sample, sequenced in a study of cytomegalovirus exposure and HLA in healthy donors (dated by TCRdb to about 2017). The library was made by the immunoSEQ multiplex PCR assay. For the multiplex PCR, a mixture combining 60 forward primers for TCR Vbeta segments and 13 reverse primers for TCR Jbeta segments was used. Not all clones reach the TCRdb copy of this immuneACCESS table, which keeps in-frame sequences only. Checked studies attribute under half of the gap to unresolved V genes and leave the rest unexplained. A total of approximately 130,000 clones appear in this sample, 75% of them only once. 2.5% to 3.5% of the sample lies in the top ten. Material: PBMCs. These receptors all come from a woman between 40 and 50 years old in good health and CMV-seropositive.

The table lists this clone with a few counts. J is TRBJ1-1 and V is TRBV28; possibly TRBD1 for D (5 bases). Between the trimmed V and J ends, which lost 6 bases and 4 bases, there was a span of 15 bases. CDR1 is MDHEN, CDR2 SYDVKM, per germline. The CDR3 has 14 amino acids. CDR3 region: CASRGRGWGTEAFF. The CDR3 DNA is TGTGCCAGCAGGGGGAGGGGATGGGGCACTGAAGCTTTCTTT. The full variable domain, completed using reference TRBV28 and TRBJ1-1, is DVKVTQSSRYLVKRTGEKVFLECVQDMDHENMFWYRQDPGLGLRLIYFSYDVKMKEKGDIPEGYSVSREKKERFSLILESASTNQTSMYLCASRGRGWGTEAFFGQGTRLTVV.

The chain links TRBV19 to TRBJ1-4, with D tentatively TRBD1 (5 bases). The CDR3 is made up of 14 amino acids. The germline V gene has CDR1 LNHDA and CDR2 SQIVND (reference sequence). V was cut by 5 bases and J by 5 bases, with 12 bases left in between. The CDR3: CASSRQLDNEKLFF. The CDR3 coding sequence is TGTGCCAGTAGTCGACAGCTCGACAATGAAAAACTGTTTTTT.

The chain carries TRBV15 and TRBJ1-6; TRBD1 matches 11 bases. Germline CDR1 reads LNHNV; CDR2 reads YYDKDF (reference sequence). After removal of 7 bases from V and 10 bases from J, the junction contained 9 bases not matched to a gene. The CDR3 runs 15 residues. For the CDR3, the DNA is TGTGCCACCACACGGGGGACAGGGGGGGAATCACCCCTCCACTTT. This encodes CATTRGTGGESPLHF.

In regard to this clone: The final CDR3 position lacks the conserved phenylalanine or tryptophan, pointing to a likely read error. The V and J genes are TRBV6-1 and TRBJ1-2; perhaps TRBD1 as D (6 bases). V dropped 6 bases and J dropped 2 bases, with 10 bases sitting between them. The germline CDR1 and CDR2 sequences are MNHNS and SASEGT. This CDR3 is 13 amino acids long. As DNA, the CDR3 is TGTGCCAGCAGAACAGGGAGAAACTATGGCTACACCCTC. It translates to CASRTGRNYGYTL.

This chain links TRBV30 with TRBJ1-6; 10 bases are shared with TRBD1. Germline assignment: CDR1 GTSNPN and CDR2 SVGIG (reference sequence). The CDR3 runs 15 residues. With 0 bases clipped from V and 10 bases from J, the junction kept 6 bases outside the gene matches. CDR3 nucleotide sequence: TGTGCCTGGAGTGTAAGGGGACAGGGGAGCTCACCCCTCCACTTT. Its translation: CAWSVRGQGSSPLHF.

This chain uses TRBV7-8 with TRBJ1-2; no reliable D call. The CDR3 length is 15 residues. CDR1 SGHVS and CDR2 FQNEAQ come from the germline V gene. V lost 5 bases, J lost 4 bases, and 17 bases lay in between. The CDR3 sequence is CASSAERVRAYGYTF. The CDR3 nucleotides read TGTGCCAGCAGCGCAGAGCGGGTCAGAGCCTATGGCTACACCTTC.

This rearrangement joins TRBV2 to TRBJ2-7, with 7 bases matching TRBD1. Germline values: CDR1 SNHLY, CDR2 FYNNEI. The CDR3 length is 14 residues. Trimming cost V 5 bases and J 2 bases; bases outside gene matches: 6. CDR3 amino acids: CASSSRTGAYEQYF. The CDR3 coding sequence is TGTGCCAGCAGTTCACGGACAGGAGCCTACGAGCAGTACTTC.

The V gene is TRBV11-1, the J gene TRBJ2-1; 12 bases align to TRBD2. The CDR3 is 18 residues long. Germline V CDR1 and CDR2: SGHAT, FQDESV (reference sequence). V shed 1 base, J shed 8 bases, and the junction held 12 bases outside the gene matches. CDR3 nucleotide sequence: TGTGCCAGCAGCTTAGGGAGGGGAGCTAGCGGGAGGGGCGATGAGCAGTTCTTC. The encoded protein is CASSLGRGASGRGDEQFF.

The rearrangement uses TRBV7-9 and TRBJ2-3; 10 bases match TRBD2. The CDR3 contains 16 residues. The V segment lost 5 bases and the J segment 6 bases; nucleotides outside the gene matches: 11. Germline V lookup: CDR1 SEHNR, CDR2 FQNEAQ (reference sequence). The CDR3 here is CASSLGLADARDTQYF. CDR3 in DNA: TGTGCCAGCAGCCTTGGACTAGCGGACGCACGGGATACGCAGTATTTT.

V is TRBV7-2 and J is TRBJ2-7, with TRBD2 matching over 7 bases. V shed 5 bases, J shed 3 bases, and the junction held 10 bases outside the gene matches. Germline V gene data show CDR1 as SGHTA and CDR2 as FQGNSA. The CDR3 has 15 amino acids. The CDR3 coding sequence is TGTGCCAGCAGCCTAAGGGTCCTAGCGGTCTACGAGCAGTACTTC. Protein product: CASSLRVLAVYEQYF.

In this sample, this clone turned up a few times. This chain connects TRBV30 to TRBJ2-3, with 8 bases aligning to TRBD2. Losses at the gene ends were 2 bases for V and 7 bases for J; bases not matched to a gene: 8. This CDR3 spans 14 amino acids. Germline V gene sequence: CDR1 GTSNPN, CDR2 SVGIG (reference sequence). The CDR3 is CAWSRRTSPYTQYF. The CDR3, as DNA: TGTGCCTGGAGTCGACGGACTAGCCCCTATACGCAGTATTTT.

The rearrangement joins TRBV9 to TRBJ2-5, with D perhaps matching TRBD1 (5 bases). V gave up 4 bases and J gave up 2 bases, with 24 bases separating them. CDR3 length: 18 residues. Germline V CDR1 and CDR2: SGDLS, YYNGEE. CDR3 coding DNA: TGTGCCAGCAGCTCCATCCCCTCGCCAGGGATAACGCAAGAGACCCAGTACTTC. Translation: CASSSIPSPGITQETQYF.

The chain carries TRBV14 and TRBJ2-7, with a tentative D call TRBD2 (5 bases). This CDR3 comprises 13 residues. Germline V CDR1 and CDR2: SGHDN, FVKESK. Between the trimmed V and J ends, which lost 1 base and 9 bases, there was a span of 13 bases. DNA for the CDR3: TGTGCCAGCAGCCAAGTCTCCGAGGGTACGCAGTACTTC. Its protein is CASSQVSEGTQYF. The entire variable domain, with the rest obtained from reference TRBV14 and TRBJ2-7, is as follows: EAGVTQFPSHSVIEKGQTVTLRCDPISGHDNLYWYRRVMGKEIKFLLHFVKESKQDESGMPNNRFLAERTGGTYSTLKVQPAELEDSGVYFCASSQVSEGTQYFGPGTRLTVT.

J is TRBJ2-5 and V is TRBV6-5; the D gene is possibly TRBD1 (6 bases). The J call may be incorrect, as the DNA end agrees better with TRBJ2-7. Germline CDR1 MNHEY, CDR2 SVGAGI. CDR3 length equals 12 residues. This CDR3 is CASMGANYEQYF. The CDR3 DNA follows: TGTGCCAGCATGGGGGCCAACTACGAGCAGTACTTC.

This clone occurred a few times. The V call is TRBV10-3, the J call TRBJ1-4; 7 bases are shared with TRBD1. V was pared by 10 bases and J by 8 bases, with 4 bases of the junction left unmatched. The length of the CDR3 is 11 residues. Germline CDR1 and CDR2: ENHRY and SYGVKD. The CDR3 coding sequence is TGTGCCACAGGGGGTGGAGAAAAACTGTTTTTT. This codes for CATGGGEKLFF.

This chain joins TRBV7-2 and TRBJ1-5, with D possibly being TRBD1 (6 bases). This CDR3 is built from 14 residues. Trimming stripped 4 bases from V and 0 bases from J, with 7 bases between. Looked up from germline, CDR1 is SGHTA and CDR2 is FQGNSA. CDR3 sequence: CASSWTASNQPQHF. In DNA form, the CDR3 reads TGTGCCAGCAGCTGGACAGCTAGCAATCAGCCCCAGCATTTT.

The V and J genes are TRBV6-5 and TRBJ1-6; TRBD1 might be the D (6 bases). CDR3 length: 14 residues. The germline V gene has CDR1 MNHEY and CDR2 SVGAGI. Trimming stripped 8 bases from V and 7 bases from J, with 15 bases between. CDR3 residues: CASFKDRANSPLHF. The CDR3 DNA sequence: TGTGCCAGCTTTAAGGACAGAGCAAATTCACCCCTCCACTTT.

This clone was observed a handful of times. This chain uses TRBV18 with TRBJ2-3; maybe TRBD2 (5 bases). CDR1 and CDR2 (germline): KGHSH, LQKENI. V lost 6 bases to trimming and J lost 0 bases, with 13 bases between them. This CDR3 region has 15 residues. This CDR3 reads CASSPPWESTDTQYF. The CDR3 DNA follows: TGTGCCAGCTCTCCCCCATGGGAGAGCACAGATACGCAGTATTTT.

The CDR3 region is CASSQQDRDYEQYF. In DNA, the CDR3 is TGTGCCAGCAGCCAGCAGGACAGGGACTACGAGCAGTACTTC. V is TRBV5-6 and J is TRBJ2-7; 8 positions match TRBD1. CDR1 and CDR2 (germline): SGHDT, YYEEEE. Trimming at V came to 4 bases and at J to 3 bases, leaving 6 bases not matched to a gene. The CDR3 covers 14 residues.

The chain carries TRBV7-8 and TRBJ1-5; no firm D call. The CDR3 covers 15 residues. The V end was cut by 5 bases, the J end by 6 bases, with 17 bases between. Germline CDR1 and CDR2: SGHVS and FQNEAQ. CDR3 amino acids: CASSEPNSQAQPQHF. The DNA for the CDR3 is TGTGCCAGCAGCGAACCGAACAGTCAGGCTCAGCCCCAGCATTTT.